These 8 T cell receptor beta chains share one sample of origin, sequenced in a study of blood T cell repertoires in COVID-19. Sequenced by immunoSEQ multiplex PCR; TCRdb stores in-frame clones only, minus some. The sample records about 260,000 clones, roughly 80% being singletons. Sequencing was done on a sample of peripheral blood. These receptors came from a man aged 60-69 years with acute or convalescent COVID-19.

The chain joins TRBV14 to TRBJ2-7; D might be TRBD2 (6 bases). The CDR3 is 14 residues long. Per the germline V gene, CDR1 is SGHDN and CDR2 is FVKESK. V was shortened by 1 base and J by 2 bases, with 9 bases between the two germline ends. The CDR3 spells CASSQGAGPYEQYF. The DNA of the CDR3 is TGTGCCAGCAGCCAAGGCGCGGGACCCTACGAGCAGTACTTC.

The chain uses TRBV4-2 and TRBJ2-7; 9 bases line up with TRBD1. CDR1 is LGHNA, CDR2 YNFKEQ, per germline. The V gene end was trimmed by 1 base and the J gene end by 0 bases; junction bases not matched to a gene: 4. The CDR3 is 16 amino acids. CDR3 residues: CASSQGGTGISYEQYF. Written as DNA, the CDR3 is TGTGCCAGCAGCCAAGGAGGGACAGGGATCTCCTACGAGCAGTACTTC.

This clone has just one count. V and J are TRBV28 and TRBJ2-1; 9 bases fit TRBD2. CDR3 length: 17 amino acids. Germline V CDR1 and CDR2: MDHEN, SYDVKM. With 7 bases clipped from V and 7 bases from J, the junction kept 17 bases outside the gene matches. The CDR3 reads CASNLNTAGGRNNEQFF. CDR3 in DNA: TGTGCCAGCAACCTCAATACCGCGGGAGGGCGTAATAATGAGCAGTTCTTC.

V is TRBV4-1 and J is TRBJ1-4; D may be TRBD1 (5 bases). The germline gives CDR1 MGHRA, CDR2 YSYEKL. Trimming removed 5 bases from V and 0 bases from J, with 16 bases in between. This CDR3 comprises 17 residues. CDR3 DNA: TGCGCCAGCAGCAGATCAGGGATTTTACCAACTAATGAAAAACTGTTTTTT. Its protein product is CASSRSGILPTNEKLFF.

This chain uses TRBV7-2 with TRBJ2-5; D is perhaps TRBD1 (6 bases). CDR1 is SGHTA and CDR2 is FQGNSA in the germline V gene. The CDR3 spans 15 residues. Between the trimmed V and J ends, which lost 2 bases and 1 base, there was a span of 11 bases. Written as DNA, the CDR3 is TGTGCCAGCAGCTTACTCGGACAGATCCAAGAGACCCAGTACTTC. This codes for CASSLLGQIQETQYF.

J is TRBJ1-4 and V is TRBV5-1, with D tentatively TRBD1 (5 bases). Trimming shortened V by 5 bases and J by 3 bases, and 11 bases separated the two germline ends. CDR3 length: 14 amino acids. Germline assignment: CDR1 SGHRS and CDR2 YFSETQ. As DNA, the CDR3 is TGCGCCAGCAGGGGGGGTACGGCTAATGAAAAACTGTTTTTT. It translates to CASRGGTANEKLFF. The whole variable domain, remainder taken from reference TRBV5-1 and TRBJ1-4, is KAGVTQTPRYLIKTRGQQVTLSCSPISGHRSVSWYQQTPGQGLQFLFEYFSETQRNKGNFPGRFSGRQFSNSRSEMNVSTLELGDSALYLCASRGGTANEKLFFGSGTQLSVL.

The chain carries TRBV19 and TRBJ1-5, with TRBD1 matching over 8 bases. J gave up 2 bases and V 7 bases, and 1 base lay outside the gene matches. Germline V lookup: CDR1 LNHDA, CDR2 SQIVND (reference sequence). This CDR3 comprises 13 residues. Here the CDR3 reads CASKGQGNQPQHF. CDR3 nucleotides: TGTGCCAGTAAGGGACAGGGCAATCAGCCCCAGCATTTT.

The chain recombines TRBV29-1 with TRBJ2-7; tentatively, D is TRBD2 (5 bases). V was cut by 8 bases and J by 4 bases, with 15 bases left in between. The length of the CDR3 is 12 residues. Germline V gene data show CDR1 as SQVTM and CDR2 as ANQGSEA. CDR3 region: CSFRGQTYEQYF. The CDR3, as DNA: TGCAGCTTCCGCGGGCAGACGTACGAGCAGTACTTC.